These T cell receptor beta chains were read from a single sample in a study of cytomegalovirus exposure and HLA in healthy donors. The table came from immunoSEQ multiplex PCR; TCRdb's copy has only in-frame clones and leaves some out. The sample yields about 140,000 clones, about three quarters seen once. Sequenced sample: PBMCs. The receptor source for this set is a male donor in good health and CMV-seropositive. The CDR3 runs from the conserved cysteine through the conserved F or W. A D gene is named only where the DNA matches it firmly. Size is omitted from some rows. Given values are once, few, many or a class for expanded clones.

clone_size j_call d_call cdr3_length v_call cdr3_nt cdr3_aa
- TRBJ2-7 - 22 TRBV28 TGTGCCACCTCTCTTACCGGGACAGGGGGACTAGCGGGTGGGGGGGGCTCCTACGAGCAGTACTTC CATSLTGTGGLAGGGGSYEQYF
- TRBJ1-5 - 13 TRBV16 TGTGCCAGCAGCCCTCCTAGCTATCAGCCCCAGCATTTT CASSPPSYQPQHF
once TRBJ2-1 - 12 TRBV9 TGTGCCAGCAGCTCGACTAGTTATGAGCAGTTCTTC CASSSTSYEQFF
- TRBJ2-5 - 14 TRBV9 TGTGCCAGCAGCCGATGGGGGGGCCTAGAGACCCAGTACTTC CASSRWGGLETQYF
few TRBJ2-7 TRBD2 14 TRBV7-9 TGTGCCAGCATCGATAGCGGGAGACCCTACGAGCAGTACTTC CASIDSGRPYEQYF
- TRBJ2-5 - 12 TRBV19 TGTGCCAGTAGTACCAGTAAAGAGACCCAGTACTTC CASSTSKETQYF
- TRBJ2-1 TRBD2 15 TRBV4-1 TGCGCCAGCAGCCAAATAGCGGGGGGCTACAATGAGCAGTTCTTC CASSQIAGGYNEQFF
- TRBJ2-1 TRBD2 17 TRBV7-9 TGTTCCAGCAGCTCAAACCGGGGGGGGGTGCCATTGAATGAGCAGTTCTTC CSSSSNRGGVPLNEQFF
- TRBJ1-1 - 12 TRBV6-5 TGTGCCAGCATCTGGTCCGGAGATGAAGCTTTCTTT CASIWSGDEAFF
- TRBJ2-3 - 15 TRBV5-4 TGTGCCAGCAGCTTGGGGGTTGGAACAGCAGATACGCAGTATTTT CASSLGVGTADTQYF
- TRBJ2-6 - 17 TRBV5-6 TGTGCCAGCAGCTTGGTCCCAGGATCCTCTGGGGCCAACGTCCTGACTTTC CASSLVPGSSGANVLTF
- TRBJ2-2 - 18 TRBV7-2 TGTGCCAGCAGCCCATACTCCGGCGGCCATGCGAACACCGGGGAGCTGTTTTTT CASSPYSGGHANTGELFF
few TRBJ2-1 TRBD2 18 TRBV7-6 TGTGCCAGCAGCTCAATTCCGGGACTAGCGGGTCTTAGGAATGAGCAGTTCTTC CASSSIPGLAGLRNEQFF
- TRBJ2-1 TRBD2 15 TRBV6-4 TGTGCCAGCAGCGTAACTAGCGGGGGGTACAATGAGCAGTTCTTC CASSVTSGGYNEQFF
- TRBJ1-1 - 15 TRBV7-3 TGTGCCAGCAGCTTTTATGGGGGAGGGATCACTGAAGCTTTCTTT CASSFYGGGITEAFF
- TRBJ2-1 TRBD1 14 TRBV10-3 TGTGCCACCCGGGACAGCGTCTCCTACAATGAGCAGTTCTTC CATRDSVSYNEQFF
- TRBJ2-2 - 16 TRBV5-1 TGCGCCAGCAGCTTGGCCGGAGGGGGGGGGCCCGGGGAGCTGTTTTTT CASSLAGGGGPGELFF
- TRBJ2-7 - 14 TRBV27 TGTGCCAGCAGGTACCGCGGGGGCCTATACGAGCAGTACTTC CASRYRGGLYEQYF
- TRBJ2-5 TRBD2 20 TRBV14 TGTGCCAGCAGCCAAGATTGGTGGGCTAGCGGGAGTAACACCGAAGAGACCCAGTACTTC CASSQDWWASGSNTEETQYF
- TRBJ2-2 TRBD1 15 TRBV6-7 TGTGCCAGCATTGAGGACAGGGGGAACACCGGGGAGCTGTTTTTT CASIEDRGNTGELFF
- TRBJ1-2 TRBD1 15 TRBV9 TGTGCCAGCAGCGTCAGGGACAGGGAACCCTATGGCTACACCTTC CASSVRDREPYGYTF
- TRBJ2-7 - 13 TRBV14 TGTGCCAGCAGCTGGGGAGCGGATTACGAGCAGTACTTC CASSWGADYEQYF
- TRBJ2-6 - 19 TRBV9 TGTGCCAGCAGCGTTGGGGTCTGGACAGCCTTCTCTGGGGCCAACGTCCTGACTTTC CASSVGVWTAFSGANVLTF